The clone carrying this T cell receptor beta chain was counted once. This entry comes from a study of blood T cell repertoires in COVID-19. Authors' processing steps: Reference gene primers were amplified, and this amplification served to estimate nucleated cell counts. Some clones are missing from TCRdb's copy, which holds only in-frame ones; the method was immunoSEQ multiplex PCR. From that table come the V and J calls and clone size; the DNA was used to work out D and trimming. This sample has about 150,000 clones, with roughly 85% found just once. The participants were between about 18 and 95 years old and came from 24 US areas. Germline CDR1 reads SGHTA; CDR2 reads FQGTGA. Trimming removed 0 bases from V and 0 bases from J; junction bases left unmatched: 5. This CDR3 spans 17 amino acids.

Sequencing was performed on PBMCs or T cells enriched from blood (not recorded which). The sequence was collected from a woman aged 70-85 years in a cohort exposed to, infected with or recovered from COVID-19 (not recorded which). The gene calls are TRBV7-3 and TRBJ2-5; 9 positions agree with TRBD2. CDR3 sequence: CASSLTGGRADQETQYF. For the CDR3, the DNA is TGTGCCAGCAGCTTAACGGGCGGGAGGGCGGACCAAGAGACCCAGTACTTC.